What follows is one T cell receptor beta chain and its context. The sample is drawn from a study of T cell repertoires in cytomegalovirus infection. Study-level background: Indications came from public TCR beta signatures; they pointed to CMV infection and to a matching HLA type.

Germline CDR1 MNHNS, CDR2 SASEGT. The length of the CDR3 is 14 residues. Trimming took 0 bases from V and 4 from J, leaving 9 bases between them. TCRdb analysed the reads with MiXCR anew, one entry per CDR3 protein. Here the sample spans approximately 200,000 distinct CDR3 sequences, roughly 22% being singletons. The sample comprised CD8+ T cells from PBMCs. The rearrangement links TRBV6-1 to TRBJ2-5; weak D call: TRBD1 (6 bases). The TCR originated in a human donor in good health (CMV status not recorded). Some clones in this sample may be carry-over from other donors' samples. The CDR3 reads CASSEAIRGETQYF. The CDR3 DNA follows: TGTGCCAGCAGTGAAGCGATCAGGGGAGAGACCCAGTACTTC.